Listed below are T cell receptor beta chains from one sample, sequenced in a study of brain T cells in children with intractable seizures. Profiling relied on immunoSEQ multiplex PCR, and the TCRdb table lists in-frame clones only, not all of them. The table lists tens of thousands of clones, roughly 94% of them singletons. Source: peripheral blood, taken at surgery. Receptors were obtained from a boy aged 5-17 years with focal cortical dysplasia and intractable seizures. The CDR3 runs from the conserved cysteine through the conserved F or W. D genes are given only for firm matches. Not every row has a clone size; where given, it reads once, few, many or a size class.

CDR3 DNA: TGTGCCAGCAGCCAAGACCCGGGACAGAGCACAGATACGCAGTATTTT
CDR3 protein: CASSQDPGQSTDTQYF
J gene: TRBJ2-3
D gene: TRBD1
V gene: TRBV3-1/TRBV3-2
clone size: once

CDR3 DNA: TGTGCCAGCAGCGTAGGGGGAGGACTGAACACTGAAGCTTTCTTT
CDR3 protein: CASSVGGGLNTEAFF
J gene: TRBJ1-1
D gene: .
V gene: TRBV9
clone size: .

CDR3 DNA: TGTGCCAGCAGTGACCGGGACAACACTGAAGCTTTCTTT
CDR3 protein: CASSDRDNTEAFF
J gene: TRBJ1-1
D gene: .
V gene: TRBV6-4
clone size: few

CDR3 DNA: TGCAGCGTTGAAGATCTGCGGGGGGGCAAGGAGAAATTCCGAGAGACCCAGTACTTC
CDR3 protein: CSVEDLRGGKEKFRETQYF
J gene: TRBJ2-5
D gene: TRBD2
V gene: TRBV29-1
clone size: .

CDR3 DNA: TGTGCCAGCAGCTTAACCCAGGGTGCAGATACGCAGTATTTT
CDR3 protein: CASSLTQGADTQYF
J gene: TRBJ2-3
D gene: .
V gene: TRBV7-8
clone size: .

CDR3 DNA: TGTGCCAGCAGCCCCCGGCCCCGCAATCAGCCCCAGCATTTT
CDR3 protein: CASSPRPRNQPQHF
J gene: TRBJ1-5
D gene: .
V gene: TRBV3-1/TRBV3-2
clone size: few

CDR3 DNA: TGCGCCAGCAGTCCGGCGGGCGGGTACAATGAGCAGTTCTTC
CDR3 protein: CASSPAGGYNEQFF
J gene: TRBJ2-1
D gene: .
V gene: TRBV5-1
clone size: .

CDR3 DNA: TGTGCCGTTTCATTCGGACTAGCGGAGAATCACTACGAGCAGTACTTC
CDR3 protein: CAVSFGLAENHYEQYF
J gene: TRBJ2-7
D gene: TRBD2
V gene: TRBV10-3
clone size: .

CDR3 DNA: TGTGCCACCAGGAAAGGACAGGGGATGACAACTAATGAAAAACTGTTTTTT
CDR3 protein: CATRKGQGMTTNEKLFF
J gene: TRBJ1-4
D gene: TRBD1
V gene: TRBV15
clone size: .

CDR3 DNA: TGCGCCAGCAGGAGGGTGGGGGACAATGAGCAGTTCTTC
CDR3 protein: CASRRVGDNEQFF
J gene: TRBJ2-1
D gene: .
V gene: TRBV5-1
clone size: .

CDR3 DNA: TGTGCCATCAGTGATAGGATGAGCCGACCGAACACTGAAGCTTTCTTT
CDR3 protein: CAISDRMSRPNTEAFF
J gene: TRBJ1-1
D gene: .
V gene: TRBV10-3
clone size: .

CDR3 DNA: TGTGCCAGCAGTCCTATAGGGGGCACTGAAGCTTTCTTT
CDR3 protein: CASSPIGGTEAFF
J gene: TRBJ1-1
D gene: .
V gene: TRBV28
clone size: .

CDR3 DNA: TGTGCCAGCAGTGGGAGCAGTGGCTCCTACAATGAGCAGTTCTTC
CDR3 protein: CASSGSSGSYNEQFF
J gene: TRBJ2-1
D gene: .
V gene: TRBV2
clone size: .

CDR3 DNA: TGTGCCAGCAGCCCAGGACAGGGCGGCACAGATACGCAGTATTTT
CDR3 protein: CASSPGQGGTDTQYF
J gene: TRBJ2-3
D gene: TRBD1
V gene: TRBV13
clone size: .

CDR3 DNA: TGTGCCACCAGCAGAGACGATATGATCACCTATAATTCACCCCTCCACTTT
CDR3 protein: CATSRDDMITYNSPLHF
J gene: TRBJ1-6
D gene: .
V gene: TRBV15
clone size: .

CDR3 DNA: TGTGCCAGCAGTGAAGCAAAACCGGGACTCTTAGGCGGAGATACGCAGTATTTT
CDR3 protein: CASSEAKPGLLGGDTQYF
J gene: TRBJ2-3
D gene: .
V gene: TRBV6-1
clone size: once

CDR3 DNA: TGCAGCGTTGACGGGGCCGGGGGATATGGCTACACCTTC
CDR3 protein: CSVDGAGGYGYTF
J gene: TRBJ1-2
D gene: .
V gene: TRBV29-1
clone size: once

CDR3 DNA: TGTGCCAGTAGCGGGAGCACAGATACGCAGTATTTT
CDR3 protein: CASSGSTDTQYF
J gene: TRBJ2-3
D gene: .
V gene: TRBV19
clone size: .

CDR3 DNA: TGTGCCAGCGCGGTTGCAACTAATGAAAAACTGTTTTTT
CDR3 protein: CASAVATNEKLFF
J gene: TRBJ1-4
D gene: .
V gene: TRBV7-9
clone size: .

CDR3 DNA: TGCAGCGTTGACCTAGCGGTCAATACGCAGTATTTT
CDR3 protein: CSVDLAVNTQYF
J gene: TRBJ2-3
D gene: TRBD2
V gene: TRBV29-1
clone size: once

CDR3 DNA: TGTGCCAGCAGCTTAGGGGACAATGAGCAGTTCTTC
CDR3 protein: CASSLGDNEQFF
J gene: TRBJ2-1
D gene: .
V gene: TRBV7-9
clone size: .

CDR3 DNA: TGTGCCATCAGCCGACAGGGTAGCACAGATACGCAGTATTTT
CDR3 protein: CAISRQGSTDTQYF
J gene: TRBJ2-3
D gene: TRBD1
V gene: TRBV10-3
clone size: .

CDR3 DNA: TGTGCCAGCAGCACGGGACTAGCAGCCTACGAGCAGTACTTC
CDR3 protein: CASSTGLAAYEQYF
J gene: TRBJ2-7
D gene: TRBD2
V gene: TRBV5-6
clone size: once

CDR3 DNA: TGTGCCAGCAGCCAGGGGGGGAAGAGCAATCAGCCCCAGCATTTT
CDR3 protein: CASSQGGKSNQPQHF
J gene: TRBJ1-5
D gene: TRBD1
V gene: TRBV7-9
clone size: .

CDR3 DNA: TGTGCCAGCGAATCGGGACAGGGGAGGGCCGGGGAGCTGTTTTTT
CDR3 protein: CASESGQGRAGELFF
J gene: TRBJ2-2
D gene: TRBD1
V gene: TRBV19
clone size: few

CDR3 DNA: TGTGCCAGTGAATTCAGGGGGCGACGCACTGAAGCTTTCTTT
CDR3 protein: CASEFRGRRTEAFF
J gene: TRBJ1-1
D gene: TRBD1
V gene: TRBV3-1/TRBV3-2
clone size: .

CDR3 DNA: TGCGCCAGCAGCTTGGATCCGGTCGTTGGTTCACCCCTCCACTTT
CDR3 protein: CASSLDPVVGSPLHF
J gene: TRBJ1-6
D gene: .
V gene: TRBV5-1
clone size: .

CDR3 DNA: TGTGCCAGCAGGCGGGGACCGGAGGCTGGAAACACCATATATTTT
CDR3 protein: CASRRGPEAGNTIYF
J gene: TRBJ1-3
D gene: .
V gene: TRBV6-5
clone size: .

CDR3 DNA: TGTGCCAGCAGCGTTGGGGGAGGTTATTCACCCCTCCACTTT
CDR3 protein: CASSVGGGYSPLHF
J gene: TRBJ1-6
D gene: .
V gene: TRBV9
clone size: .

CDR3 DNA: TGCGCCAGCAGCTGGGGACTAGCGGGCCTTTCGAACACCGGGGAGCTGTTTTTT
CDR3 protein: CASSWGLAGLSNTGELFF
J gene: TRBJ2-2
D gene: TRBD2
V gene: TRBV5-1
clone size: .

CDR3 DNA: TGTGCCAGCAGTGAAGGGGCGAGAAATGGCTACACCTTC
CDR3 protein: CASSEGARNGYTF
J gene: TRBJ1-2
D gene: .
V gene: TRBV25-1
clone size: .

CDR3 DNA: TGTGCCAGCAGCTTAGTCGGAGCCCTCGGCTACAATGAGCAGTTCTTC
CDR3 protein: CASSLVGALGYNEQFF
J gene: TRBJ2-1
D gene: .
V gene: TRBV7-3
clone size: .

CDR3 DNA: TGTGCCAGCAGCCTAGGGACAGGGAATGAGCAGTTCTTC
CDR3 protein: CASSLGTGNEQFF
J gene: TRBJ2-1
D gene: TRBD1
V gene: TRBV11-2
clone size: .

CDR3 DNA: TGTGCCAGCAGCGATAGCGGTAATGAGCAGTTCTTC
CDR3 protein: CASSDSGNEQFF
J gene: TRBJ2-1
D gene: .
V gene: TRBV11-2
clone size: .

CDR3 DNA: TGTGCCAGCAGTTACAGGGCAGCCGCCAGGGATGAGCAGTTCTTC
CDR3 protein: CASSYRAAARDEQFF
J gene: TRBJ2-1
D gene: .
V gene: TRBV6-5
clone size: once

CDR3 DNA: TGTGCCAGCAGCCAAGGGGACAGGGGGTCCCGGGAGACCCAGTACTTC
CDR3 protein: CASSQGDRGSRETQYF
J gene: TRBJ2-5
D gene: TRBD1
V gene: TRBV3-1/TRBV3-2
clone size: .

CDR3 DNA: TGTGCCAGTAGTATGGGCATCCGTCATACCTACGAGCAGTACTTC
CDR3 protein: CASSMGIRHTYEQYF
J gene: TRBJ2-7
D gene: .
V gene: TRBV19
clone size: .

CDR3 DNA: TGTGCCAGCAGCGTCACGGGGGTAGGGGCAGATACGCAGTATTTT
CDR3 protein: CASSVTGVGADTQYF
J gene: TRBJ2-3
D gene: .
V gene: TRBV6-2/TRBV6-3
clone size: .

CDR3 DNA: TGCGCCAGCAGCCACCCGAACCCTGGCAGACGGAACACTGAAGCTTTCTTT
CDR3 protein: CASSHPNPGRRNTEAFF
J gene: TRBJ1-1
D gene: .
V gene: TRBV4-1
clone size: .

CDR3 DNA: TGTGCCAGCAGCCCGGGAAATCAGCCCCAGCATTTT
CDR3 protein: CASSPGNQPQHF
J gene: TRBJ1-5
D gene: .
V gene: TRBV28
clone size: .

CDR3 DNA: TGTGCCAGCAGTTTAGCTGGGGGCACTGAAGCTTTCTTT
CDR3 protein: CASSLAGGTEAFF
J gene: TRBJ1-1
D gene: .
V gene: TRBV12-3/TRBV12-4
clone size: .

CDR3 DNA: TGTGCCAGTACGGTCCGGGTTGTAAGGTCCTACAATGAGCAGTTCTTC
CDR3 protein: CASTVRVVRSYNEQFF
J gene: TRBJ2-1
D gene: .
V gene: TRBV28
clone size: .

CDR3 DNA: TGTGCCAGCAGACGAACAGGGTACCCCGAGCAGTACTTC
CDR3 protein: CASRRTGYPEQYF
J gene: TRBJ2-7
D gene: .
V gene: TRBV27
clone size: .